The present T cell receptor beta chain was sequenced within a study of identical twins. The germline V gene encodes CDR1 SNHLY and CDR2 FYNNEI. The CDR3 is 11 residues long. Deletions cut 10 bases from V and 6 bases from J, with 13 bases between. This clonotype was recorded once. TCRdb ran MiXCR on the 5' RACE reads and lists one entry per CDR3 protein. The sample consists of under 900,000 distinct CDR3 sequences, 15% to 20% of them appearing once. These data were also reused for a study on T cells expressing NK-cell markers. That work states: Seven of the eight sequenced donors were HCMV-seropositive; one was seronegative.

Sequenced input: PBMCs. The chain uses TRBV2 and TRBJ2-7; maybe TRBD2 (6 bases). This TCR came from a woman younger than 30 in good health. CDR3 sequence: CATVSGGEQYF. The DNA for the CDR3 is TGTGCCACCGTATCCGGGGGCGAGCAGTACTTC.